This passage covers 29 T cell receptor beta chains from one sample sequenced in a study of early T cells in non-severe SARS-CoV-2 infection. MiXCR, run by TCRdb on the 5' RACE reads, gives a single entry per CDR3 protein. The data hold under 85,000 distinct CDR3 sequences, with roughly 10% observed a single time. The sample was whole blood. The receptors were gathered from an adult who was a healthcare worker with PCR-confirmed SARS-CoV-2 infection or an uninfected control (not recorded which).

For the CDR3, the DNA is TGTGCTAGTGGTTCGGGCCCAGGTCCCGGGGAGCTGTTTTTT. As protein: CASGSGPGPGELFF. The J gene is TRBJ2-2, the V gene TRBV12-5; D call uncertain. V lost 4 bases and J lost 6, with 12 bases in between. The CDR3 totals 14 residues. In germline, CDR1 is LGHNT, CDR2 FRNRAP.

This clonotype has a count of ten or more. V is TRBV7-9 and J is TRBJ2-1, with TRBD2 matching 12 bases. Germline V gene sequence: CDR1 SEHNR, CDR2 FQNEAQ (reference sequence). The CDR3 consists of 18 residues. Trimming cost V 0 bases and J 8 bases; bases outside gene matches: 11. The CDR3 nucleotides are TGTGCCAGCAGCTTAGCGCACGCTAGCGGGAGGGTAAGCCATGAGCAGTTCTTC. It specifies CASSLAHASGRVSHEQFF.

This clonotype appeared many times. This chain joins TRBV7-9 and TRBJ2-1, with 9 positions matching TRBD1. V dropped 5 bases and J dropped 6; count of bases not matched to a gene: 20. There are 19 residues in the CDR3. Germline assignment: CDR1 SEHNR and CDR2 FQNEAQ (reference sequence). As DNA, the CDR3 is TGTGCCAGCAGCCCGCACAGGGGGCGAGGGCTAGCGCGGTTCAATGAGCAGTTCTTC. Encoded protein: CASSPHRGRGLARFNEQFF.

Turning to this clonotype: A much bigger clone sits one base away, suggesting this may be a read error. The rearrangement uses TRBV6-5 and TRBJ2-3; D is unresolved. CDR1 MNHEY and CDR2 SVGAGI come from the germline V gene. This CDR3 is built from 13 residues. Written as DNA, the CDR3 is TGTGCCAGCAGCCCCGGGTCCACAGATACGCAGTGTTTT. The encoded protein is CASSPGSTDTQCF.

This clonotype was recorded a few times. The chain joins TRBV25-1 to TRBJ2-7; D remains ambiguous. V was cut by 4 bases and J by 0 bases, with 13 bases left in between. Per the germline V gene, CDR1 is MGHDK and CDR2 is SYGVNS. This CDR3 region has 15 residues. The CDR3 DNA follows: TGTGCCAGCAGTGGGGAACAGAAATCCTCCTACGAGCAGTACTTC. Translation gives CASSGEQKSSYEQYF.

The V and J genes are TRBV30 and TRBJ2-1; D is perhaps TRBD1 (5 bases). Germline loops: CDR1 GTSNPN, CDR2 SVGIG (reference sequence). This CDR3 is built from 14 residues. V was trimmed by 8 bases and J by 0 bases, leaving 14 bases between them. CDR3 nucleotides: TGTGCCCTTCAGCGACAGAGCTCCTACAATGAGCAGTTCTTC. Amino acid sequence: CALQRQSSYNEQFF.

This clonotype was recorded many times. This sequence joins TRBV2 and TRBJ1-2; 7 bases align to TRBD1. The CDR3 length is 14 residues. Germline-derived CDR1 and CDR2 are SNHLY and FYNNEI. Unmatched junction bases numbered 5, after V lost 4 bases and J lost 3 bases. The CDR3 spells CASSGDSGHYGYTF. Here the CDR3 DNA reads TGTGCCAGCAGTGGGGACAGCGGGCACTATGGCTACACCTTC.

The chain couples TRBV3-1 to TRBJ2-7; 10 bases agree with TRBD2. The CDR3 sequence is 16 residues long. Looked up from germline, CDR1 is LGHDT and CDR2 is YNNKEL (reference sequence). Germline trimming cut 0 bases from V and 2 bases from J; bases unmatched to any gene: 4. The CDR3 bases are TGTGCCAGCAGCCAAGAGACAACTAGCGGGGCCTACGAGCAGTACTTC. Translating gives CASSQETTSGAYEQYF.

This clonotype showed up just a few times. The chain is built from TRBV6-1 and TRBJ2-3; 8 positions match TRBD1. V gave up 6 bases and J gave up 4 bases; unmatched junction bases: 6. This CDR3 spans 14 amino acids. CDR1 is MNHNS and CDR2 is SASEGT in the germline V gene. The CDR3 nucleotides read TGTGCCAGCAGATTAGACAGGGGAGCAGATACGCAGTATTTT. It specifies CASRLDRGADTQYF.

This clonotype has ten or more counts. The chain has TRBV29-1 and TRBJ2-3; a possible D gene is TRBD2 (6 bases). V was pared by 3 bases and J by 3 bases, with 7 bases between. Germline V CDR1 and CDR2: SQVTM, ANQGSEA. This CDR3 is built from 12 residues. CDR3 DNA sequence: TGCAGCGTTGACGGGGGAACAGATACGCAGTATTTT. Protein sequence: CSVDGGTDTQYF.

This clonotype has a count of ten or more. This rearrangement joins TRBV29-1 to TRBJ2-1, with unresolved D. This CDR3 comprises 11 residues. The V end was cut by 2 bases, the J end by 4 bases, with 3 bases between. The germline V gene encodes CDR1 SQVTM and CDR2 ANQGSEA. The CDR3 DNA sequence: TGCAGCGTTGAAACATACAATGAGCAGTTCTTC. Translated, it gives CSVETYNEQFF.

V is TRBV19 and J is TRBJ2-1; possible D gene TRBD1, 5 bases. The CDR3 has 14 residues. Germline V lookup: CDR1 LNHDA, CDR2 SQIVND (reference sequence). V was cut by 2 bases and J by 7 bases, with 12 bases left in between. CDR3 in amino acids: CASSILQGRNEQFF. CDR3 nucleotide sequence: TGTGCCAGTAGTATACTCCAGGGAAGGAATGAGCAGTTCTTC.

The V gene is TRBV6-5, the J gene TRBJ2-1; the D gene could be TRBD1 or TRBD2 (5 bases each). CDR1 MNHEY and CDR2 SVGAGI come from the germline V gene. V lost 2 bases and J lost 2, with 16 bases in between. This CDR3 has 17 residues. The CDR3 protein is CASSYTPGTVAYNEQFF. CDR3 sequence (DNA): TGTGCCAGCAGTTACACCCCCGGGACCGTTGCCTACAATGAGCAGTTCTTC.

This clonotype was detected only a few times. Here the CDR3 reads CASSLDYAGELFF. The CDR3 nucleotides read TGTGCCAGCAGCTTAGACTACGCCGGGGAGCTGTTTTTT. V gene TRBV7-8 combines with J gene TRBJ2-2; D remains ambiguous. Looked up from germline, CDR1 is SGHVS and CDR2 is FQNEAQ. Between the trimmed V and J ends, which lost 1 base and 6 bases, there was a span of 6 bases. This CDR3 is 13 amino acids long.

This clonotype has just a few counts. The rearrangement joins TRBV7-9 to TRBJ2-5; TRBD2 might be the D (6 bases). The CDR3 consists of 14 residues. In germline, CDR1 is SEHNR, CDR2 FQNEAQ (reference sequence). With 5 bases removed from V and 1 base from J, the gap between germline ends came to 11 bases. CDR3 protein: CASSPAGRQETQYF. The CDR3 DNA reads TGTGCCAGCAGCCCAGCGGGCCGCCAAGAGACCCAGTACTTC.

This clonotype was detected many times. The chain has TRBV18 and TRBJ2-1; no definite D call. Germline V gives CDR1 KGHSH, CDR2 LQKENI. The CDR3 extends over 14 amino acids. The V end was cut by 0 bases, the J end by 7 bases, with 10 bases between. CDR3 nucleotides: TGTGCCAGCTCACCACCGACGGATAGGAATGAGCAGTTCTTC. Translating it yields CASSPPTDRNEQFF.

This clonotype was counted ten times or more. This chain uses TRBV6-1 with TRBJ2-7, with 8 bases aligning to TRBD1. The CDR3 spans 12 residues. Germline CDR1 reads MNHNS; CDR2 reads SASEGT. V lost 6 bases and J lost 6; bases outside the gene matches: 4. Here the CDR3 DNA reads TGTGCCAGCAGCGACAGGGGAGGCGAGCAGTACTTC. Its translation is CASSDRGGEQYF.

The chain carries TRBV2 and TRBJ2-7; D not resolved. Trimming pared 0 bases from V and 2 bases from J, leaving 8 bases between. The CDR3 spans 14 residues. From germline, CDR1 is SNHLY and CDR2 FYNNEI. The CDR3 sequence: CASSEARNTYEQYF. DNA of the CDR3: TGTGCCAGCAGTGAAGCGAGGAACACCTACGAGCAGTACTTC.

This clonotype was picked up a small number of times. V and J are TRBV5-6 and TRBJ1-2; no clear D. This CDR3 has 14 amino acids. Germline lookup yields CDR1 SGHDT and CDR2 YYEEEE. The V end lost 0 bases, the J end lost 4 bases, and 10 bases lay between the germline ends. The chain's CDR3 is CASSLEPVSYGYTF. CDR3 DNA sequence: TGTGCCAGCAGCTTGGAGCCGGTTAGCTATGGCTACACCTTC.

This clonotype was seen repeatedly, ten times or more. V usage is TRBV7-2 and J usage is TRBJ1-5, with D hard to call. V lost 2 bases to trimming and J lost 10 bases, with 9 bases between them. The CDR3 contains 12 residues. The germline CDR1 and CDR2 sequences are SGHTA and FQGNSA. This chain's CDR3 is CASSLIQAPQHF. In DNA form, the CDR3 reads TGTGCCAGCAGCTTAATCCAGGCACCCCAGCATTTT. Full variable domain (outside the CDR3, taken from reference TRBV7-2 and TRBJ1-5): GAGVSQSPSNKVTEKGKDVELRCDPISGHTALYWYRQSLGQGLEFLIYFQGNSAPDKSGLPSDRFSAERTGGSVSTLTIQRTQQEDSAVYLCASSLIQAPQHFGDGTRLSIL.

There are a few counts of this clonotype. The chain uses TRBV7-9 and TRBJ1-2, with D maybe TRBD1 (6 bases). Germline V lookup: CDR1 SEHNR, CDR2 FQNEAQ (reference sequence). V lost 5 bases, J lost 2 bases, and 18 bases lay in between. The CDR3 contains 16 residues. The CDR3 nucleotides read TGTGCCAGCAGCCCCCGGACAGTTCGAGCCAACTATGGCTACACCTTC. Translation: CASSPRTVRANYGYTF.

This clonotype was observed at least ten times. This chain uses TRBV29-1 with TRBJ2-2, with a weak D call TRBD1 (6 bases). V lost 6 bases and J lost 0, with 11 bases in between. The length of the CDR3 is 14 residues. Per germline, CDR1 SQVTM and CDR2 ANQGSEA. This CDR3 is CSVGTTPNTGELFF. DNA of the CDR3: TGCAGCGTCGGGACAACGCCGAACACCGGGGAGCTGTTTTTT.

The CDR3 protein is CAARVSRFYGYTF. In DNA form, the CDR3 reads TGTGCCGCCAGGGTCTCCCGCTTTTATGGCTACACCTTC. The chain has TRBV30 and TRBJ1-2, with D perhaps matching TRBD1 (5 bases). The V gene lost 8 bases and the J gene lost 5 bases, with 18 bases spanning the gap. This CDR3 spans 13 amino acids. The germline gives CDR1 GTSNPN, CDR2 SVGIG (reference sequence).

In this sample, this clonotype turned up many times. The chain has TRBV30 and TRBJ2-7; either TRBD1 or TRBD2 may supply D (5 bases each). The germline gives CDR1 GTSNPN, CDR2 SVGIG (reference sequence). Trimming removed 2 bases from V and 2 bases from J, with 22 bases in between. The CDR3 sequence is 17 residues long. CDR3 bases: TGTGCCTGGAGTTTTCCGCCCCGACAGACTATGACCTACGAGCAGTACTTC. It encodes CAWSFPPRQTMTYEQYF.

This clonotype has just a few counts. The chain uses TRBV3-1 and TRBJ1-1, with D hard to call. In germline, CDR1 is LGHDT, CDR2 YNNKEL (reference sequence). CDR3 size: 14 residues. V lost 0 bases to trimming and J lost 1 base, with 6 bases between them. The CDR3 protein is CASSQENPNTEAFF. In DNA form, the CDR3 reads TGTGCCAGCAGCCAAGAAAACCCGAACACTGAAGCTTTCTTT.

This chain uses TRBV28 with TRBJ2-3; 11 positions match TRBD2. This CDR3 comprises 17 residues. CDR1 MDHEN and CDR2 SYDVKM come from the germline V gene. Trimming took 4 bases from V and 6 from J; bases not matched to a gene: 12. This CDR3 is CASSSILAGVDMDTQYF. CDR3 in DNA: TGTGCCAGCAGTTCGATACTAGCGGGAGTAGATATGGATACGCAGTATTTT. The complete variable domain, with remaining parts taken from reference TRBV28 and TRBJ2-3, reads DVKVTQSSRYLVKRTGEKVFLECVQDMDHENMFWYRQDPGLGLRLIYFSYDVKMKEKGDIPEGYSVSREKKERFSLILESASTNQTSMYLCASSSILAGVDMDTQYFGPGTRLTVL.

This clonotype came up many times. The chain is built from TRBV20-1 and TRBJ2-1; TRBD2 might be the D (7 bases). The CDR3 covers 12 residues. The V gene lost 5 bases and the J gene lost 8 bases, with 13 bases spanning the gap. Germline lookup yields CDR1 DFQATT and CDR2 SNEGSKA (reference sequence). This chain's CDR3 is CSALRGGYEQFF. CDR3 coding DNA: TGCAGTGCTCTAAGGGGGGGCTATGAGCAGTTCTTC.

The gene calls are TRBV29-1 and TRBJ2-7; TRBD1 is a possible D gene (6 bases). This CDR3 is built from 14 residues. Germline V gene data show CDR1 as SQVTM and CDR2 as ANQGSEA. V was trimmed by 2 bases and J by 2 bases, leaving 13 bases between them. The CDR3 DNA reads TGCAGCGTTGAAAGGCAGGGGCCCCCCTACGAGCAGTACTTC. As protein: CSVERQGPPYEQYF.

About this clonotype: The junction shows a germline mismatch at one end, possibly a read error. The chain carries TRBV11-2 and TRBJ2-7, with D tentatively TRBD1 or TRBD2 (6 bases each). Germline V gives CDR1 SGHAT, CDR2 FQNNGV. The CDR3 loop spans 11 amino acids. The CDR3 loop reads CASASLGGKEF. The CDR3, as DNA: TGTGCCAGCGCCTCTCTGGGGGGCAAGGAGTTC.